The 8 T cell receptor beta chains presented below share a single source sample, sequenced in a study of blood T cell repertoires in COVID-19 (TCRdb year 2020). Receptor libraries were prepared by the immunoSEQ multiplex PCR assay. TCRdb mirrors the immuneACCESS table, restricted to in-frame sequences. Some clones are absent from its copies; in checked studies, under half trace to an unresolved V gene, and the reason for the others is unknown. This sample has roughly 16,000 clones in its table, and roughly nine tenths of those were observed once. Roughly 49% of the sample is held by the ten biggest clonotypes. Sequencing used peripheral blood. These receptors all stem from a human donor in a cohort sampled during active COVID-19.

The chain links TRBV19 to TRBJ2-7, with a tentative D call TRBD1 (5 bases). Germline values: CDR1 LNHDA, CDR2 SQIVND (reference sequence). V lost 4 bases and J 7 bases, leaving 14 bases between the germline ends. CDR3 length equals 13 residues. CDR3 sequence: CASSTGLAGEQYF. The CDR3 nucleotides are TGTGCCAGTAGTACAGGGTTGGCCGGGGAGCAGTACTTC.

The rearrangement joins TRBV19 to TRBJ2-7; D may be TRBD2 (7 bases). CDR1 is LNHDA, CDR2 SQIVND, per germline (reference sequence). V was clipped by 6 bases and J by 3 bases, with 15 bases between them. This CDR3 spans 14 amino acids. The CDR3 coding sequence is TGTGCCAGTAGACCCGAGGGGGGGAGCTACGAGCAGTACTTC. Its translation is CASRPEGGSYEQYF.

The chain couples TRBV7-6 to TRBJ2-3; 7 bases match TRBD2. Germline lookup yields CDR1 SGHVS and CDR2 FNYEAQ. This CDR3 region has 17 residues. V shed 0 bases, J shed 2 bases, and the junction held 8 bases outside the gene matches. The CDR3 coding sequence is TGTGCCAGCAGCTTAGCCGGAGGTAGCGGGCTCACAGATACGCAGTATTTT. Its protein product is CASSLAGGSGLTDTQYF. The full variable domain, rest sourced from reference TRBV7-6 and TRBJ2-3, is GAGVSQSPRYKVTKRGQDVALRCDPISGHVSLYWYRQALGQGPEFLTYFNYEAQQDKSGLPNDRFSAERPEGSISTLTIQRTEQRDSAMYRCASSLAGGSGLTDTQYFGPGTRLTVL.

V gene TRBV21-1 combines with J gene TRBJ1-1. TRBV21-1 represents a pseudogene. CDR3 size: 14 residues. The CDR3 DNA reads TGTGCCAGCAGCAGGGGAGTCTGGAACACTGAAGCTTTCTTT. Encoded protein: CASSRGVWNTEAFF.

CDR3 DNA sequence: TGTGCCACCCAATGGTCCAGGAACACTGAAGCTTTCTTT. Translated: CATQWSRNTEAFF. This chain connects TRBV15 to TRBJ1-1, with D uncertain. This CDR3 contains 13 residues. CDR1 LNHNV and CDR2 YYDKDF come from the germline V gene (reference sequence). Trimming took off 8 bases at V and 1 base at J, with 11 bases between the two ends.

The gene calls are TRBV6-1 and TRBJ2-2; 11 nucleotides match TRBD2. Germline assignment: CDR1 MNHNS and CDR2 SASEGT. The CDR3 loop spans 15 amino acids. V was clipped by 3 bases and J by 6 bases; unmatched bases: 3. The CDR3 is CASSDVSGGAGELFF. In DNA form, the CDR3 reads TGTGCCAGCAGTGATGTTAGCGGGGGGGCCGGGGAGCTGTTTTTT.

The table lists this clone with a few counts. In DNA form, the CDR3 reads TGTGCCAGCAGCCCAAACCCGACTAGCGGGGAGACCCAGTACTTC. This translates into CASSPNPTSGETQYF. This chain connects TRBV4-2 to TRBJ2-5; TRBD2 aligns across 10 bases. Losses at the gene ends were 4 bases for V and 5 bases for J; bases not matched to a gene: 7. Looked up from germline, CDR1 is LGHNA and CDR2 is YNFKEQ. The CDR3 contains 15 residues.

The chain joins TRBV5-4 to TRBJ2-1, with 7 bases that match TRBD2. The V segment lost 4 bases and the J segment 1 base; nucleotides outside the gene matches: 5. CDR1 is SGHNT and CDR2 is YYREEE in the germline V gene (reference sequence). The length of the CDR3 is 15 residues. DNA of the CDR3: TGTGCCAGCAGCATCGGGGGGATTTCCTACAATGAGCAGTTCTTC. Translating gives CASSIGGISYNEQFF. The whole variable domain, remainder taken from reference TRBV5-4 and TRBJ2-1, is ETGVTQSPTHLIKTRGQQVTLRCSSQSGHNTVSWYQQALGQGPQFIFQYYREEENGRGNFPPRFSGLQFPNYSSELNVNALELDDSALYLCASSIGGISYNEQFFGPGTRLTVL.